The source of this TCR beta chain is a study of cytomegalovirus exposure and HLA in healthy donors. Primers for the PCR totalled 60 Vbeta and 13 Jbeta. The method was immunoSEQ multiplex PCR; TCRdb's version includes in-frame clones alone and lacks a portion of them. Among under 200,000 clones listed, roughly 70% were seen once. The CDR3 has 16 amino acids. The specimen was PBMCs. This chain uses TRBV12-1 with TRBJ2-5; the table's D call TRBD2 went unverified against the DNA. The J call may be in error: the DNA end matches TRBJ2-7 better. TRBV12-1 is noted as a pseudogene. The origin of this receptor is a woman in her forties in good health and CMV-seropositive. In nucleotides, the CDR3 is TGTGCCAGCAGCTTTGTTCTAGCGGGGACCTCCTACGAGCAGTACTTC. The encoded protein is CASSFVLAGTSYEQYF.